This T cell receptor beta chain stems from a study of response to subunit inactivated influenza vaccine. Study findings and constraints: Authors suggested few new T cells are recruited by each seasonal influenza vaccination.

The V end was cut by 4 bases, the J end by 2 bases, with 9 bases between. The CDR3 length is 13 residues. The germline V gene encodes CDR1 SGHVS and CDR2 FQNEAQ. On this clonotype itself: Antigen unknown.

TCRdb re-called the RT-PCR reads through MiXCR, storing one row per CDR3 protein. The data contain around 570,000 distinct CDR3 sequences, approximately 7.6% of them singletons. The TCR originated in a man between 50 and 70 years old who received an inactivated influenza vaccine. The sample consisted of PBMCs from blood, taken roughly 24 months after vaccination. V gene TRBV7-8 combines with J gene TRBJ2-7; D is ambiguous. The CDR3 reads CASSYPGPYEQYF. In DNA, the CDR3 is TGTGCCAGCAGCTACCCAGGCCCCTACGAGCAGTACTTC.